The 18 T cell receptor beta chains given below trace back to one sample, sequenced in a study of somatic mutations in cytotoxic T cells in rheumatoid arthritis. The table came from immunoSEQ multiplex PCR; TCRdb's copy has only in-frame clones and leaves some out. The repertoire holds some 10,000 clones, with 70% to 90% as singletons. The sample comprised CD8+ T cells sorted from blood. The receptors derive from an adult with rheumatoid arthritis.

The J gene is TRBJ2-3, the V gene TRBV27; no definite D call. Per germline, CDR1 MNHEY and CDR2 SMNVEV (reference sequence). The CDR3 spans 11 residues. Deletions cut 4 bases from V and 8 bases from J, with 7 bases between. In DNA form, the CDR3 reads TGTGCCAGCAGTTATCGAGGTACGCAGTATTTT. Translated: CASSYRGTQYF.

The chain has TRBV30 and TRBJ1-2, with D unresolved. V dropped 5 bases and J dropped 3 bases, with 19 bases sitting between them. CDR1 GTSNPN and CDR2 SVGIG come from the germline V gene (reference sequence). There are 15 residues in the CDR3. The CDR3 sequence: CAWVWGSPRDYGYTF. The CDR3 bases are TGTGCCTGGGTCTGGGGTTCCCCTAGGGACTATGGCTACACCTTC.

The rearrangement uses TRBV5-1 and TRBJ1-2, with 8 nucleotides matching TRBD1. Trimming cost V 3 bases and J 8 bases; bases outside gene matches: 12. Germline loops: CDR1 SGHRS, CDR2 YFSETQ. CDR3 length equals 15 residues. The CDR3 here is CASSSPDREYGGYTF. Written as DNA, the CDR3 is TGCGCCAGCAGCTCACCGGACAGGGAGTATGGGGGCTACACCTTC. Looking up the rest from reference TRBV5-1 and TRBJ1-2 gives the full variable domain: KAGVTQTPRYLIKTRGQQVTLSCSPISGHRSVSWYQQTPGQGLQFLFEYFSETQRNKGNFPGRFSGRQFSNSRSEMNVSTLELGDSALYLCASSSPDREYGGYTFGSGTRLTVV.

The chain couples TRBV9 to TRBJ2-5; the D gene could be TRBD1 or TRBD2 (7 bases each). The length of the CDR3 is 15 residues. The germline CDR1 and CDR2 sequences are SGDLS and YYNGEE. With 5 bases removed from V and 7 bases from J, the gap between germline ends came to 21 bases. CDR3 nucleotide sequence: TGTGCCAGCAGTGGGGAGCAGGGGGGGAGGGGGACCCAGTACTTC. Translating it yields CASSGEQGGRGTQYF. Drawing the rest from reference TRBV9 and TRBJ2-5, the complete variable domain is DSGVTQTPKHLITATGQRVTLRCSPRSGDLSVYWYQQSLDQGLQFLIQYYNGEERAKGNILERFSAQQFPDLHSELNLSSLELGDSALYFCASSGEQGGRGTQYFGPGTRLLVL.

In its sample, this clone is medium-sized. The rearrangement uses TRBV21-1 and TRBJ1-2. TRBV21-1 is given as a pseudogene. CDR3 length equals 14 residues. The CDR3 here is CASSEGGSLRGYTF. In DNA form, the CDR3 reads TGTGCCAGCAGCGAGGGGGGTTCCTTGAGGGGCTACACCTTC.

This clone was picked up a small number of times. The V and J genes are TRBV9 and TRBJ2-3; 13 bases are shared with TRBD2. The CDR3 has 19 amino acids. Germline assignment: CDR1 SGDLS and CDR2 YYNGEE. J lost 2 bases, V lost 5 bases, and 14 bases had no gene match. The CDR3 DNA follows: TGTGCCAGCAGTGGACTACTAGCGGGGGGGCCGGGGTCCACAGATACGCAGTATTTT. Translation gives CASSGLLAGGPGSTDTQYF.

The rearrangement links TRBV5-4 to TRBJ2-1; 7 bases line up with TRBD2. The CDR3 covers 16 residues. Per the germline V gene, CDR1 is SGHNT and CDR2 is YYREEE (reference sequence). V dropped 4 bases and J dropped 3; count of bases not matched to a gene: 10. CDR3 sequence (DNA): TGTGCCAGCAGCCACCCCCCGGCTAGCGGCTACAATGAGCAGTTCTTC. It codes for CASSHPPASGYNEQFF.

The chain carries TRBV28 and TRBJ2-1; 13 bases agree with TRBD2. This CDR3 is 14 amino acids long. V trimming: 6 bases; J trimming: 9 bases; junction bases outside the gene matches: 5. The germline gives CDR1 MDHEN, CDR2 SYDVKM. CDR3 sequence: CASSIGLAGVEQFF. In DNA form, the CDR3 reads TGTGCCAGCAGCATTGGACTAGCGGGGGTTGAGCAGTTCTTC.

In this sample, this clone is medium-sized. The gene calls are TRBV4-2 and TRBJ1-1; D remains unclear. The CDR3 contains 13 residues. Trimming shortened V by 1 base and J by 1 base, and 4 bases separated the two germline ends. Germline V CDR1 and CDR2: LGHNA, YNFKEQ. The CDR3 region is CASSQAGNTEAFF. Here the CDR3 DNA reads TGTGCCAGCAGCCAAGCAGGGAACACTGAAGCTTTCTTT.

This clone was seen a few times. The chain links TRBV7-3 to TRBJ1-5; D is unresolved. This CDR3 has 13 residues. Trimming took off 2 bases at V and 6 bases at J, with 8 bases between the two ends. Germline CDR1 SGHTA, CDR2 FQGTGA. The CDR3 sequence is CASSLDNSQPQHF. CDR3 nucleotides: TGTGCCAGCAGCTTAGATAATTCTCAGCCCCAGCATTTT.

The V call is TRBV27, the J call TRBJ2-7; 7 bases align to TRBD1. CDR1 and CDR2 (germline): MNHEY, SMNVEV (reference sequence). The V and J ends lost 0 bases and 8 bases, in that order; junction bases with no gene match: 4. CDR3 length: 13 amino acids. The CDR3 DNA reads TGTGCCAGCAGTTTATCGACAGGGACCCAGCAGTACTTC. Encoded protein: CASSLSTGTQQYF.

This chain links TRBV7-2 with TRBJ1-4; tentatively, D is TRBD1 (6 bases). Per germline, CDR1 SGHTA and CDR2 FQGNSA. This CDR3 is 14 amino acids long. Trimming shortened V by 3 bases and J by 5 bases, and 10 bases separated the two germline ends. CDR3 loop: CASSFDRINEKLFF. The CDR3 DNA reads TGTGCCAGCAGCTTTGACAGGATAAATGAAAAACTGTTTTTT.

This rearrangement joins TRBV7-9 to TRBJ2-2, with D possibly being TRBD1 (5 bases). This CDR3 is built from 14 residues. V dropped 5 bases and J dropped 8 bases, with 15 bases sitting between them. Germline V gene data show CDR1 as SEHNR and CDR2 as FQNEAQ (reference sequence). CDR3 nucleotide sequence: TGTGCCAGCAGCAATTCGCCAGGGCCAGGGGAGCTGTTTTTT. This sequence encodes CASSNSPGPGELFF.

The rearrangement joins TRBV27 to TRBJ2-7; 7 bases align to TRBD1. This CDR3 comprises 14 residues. Germline loops: CDR1 MNHEY, CDR2 SMNVEV (reference sequence). The V segment lost 2 bases and the J segment 5 bases; nucleotides outside the gene matches: 6. The CDR3 here is CASSLIGGINEQYF. As DNA, the CDR3 is TGTGCCAGCAGTTTAATAGGGGGCATCAACGAGCAGTACTTC.

The chain employs TRBV9 and TRBJ2-2; the D is unclear. The V end was cut by 3 bases, the J end by 0 bases, with 9 bases between. The germline CDR1 and CDR2 sequences are SGDLS and YYNGEE. This CDR3 spans 15 amino acids. CDR3 coding DNA: TGTGCCAGCAGCGACCGGACCACGAACACCGGGGAGCTGTTTTTT. Residues: CASSDRTTNTGELFF.

This chain uses TRBV27 with TRBJ2-5; 12 bases are a match to TRBD2. V was clipped by 3 bases and J by 2 bases; unmatched bases: 4. The CDR3 is 16 residues long. Germline lookup yields CDR1 MNHEY and CDR2 SMNVEV (reference sequence). The CDR3 nucleotides are TGTGCCAGCAGTTTCTCCCTAGCGGGGGGGCAAGAGACCCAGTACTTC. This codes for CASSFSLAGGQETQYF.

The V call is TRBV7-8, the J call TRBJ2-1, with D perhaps matching TRBD1 (5 bases). V gave up 6 bases and J gave up 1 base, with 7 bases separating them. Germline lookup yields CDR1 SGHVS and CDR2 FQNEAQ. The CDR3 sequence is 13 residues long. In DNA form, the CDR3 reads TGTGCCAGCAGGGACATTTCCTACAATGAGCAGTTCTTC. Its protein product is CASRDISYNEQFF.

The rearrangement uses TRBV7-9 and TRBJ2-7; 8 bases line up with TRBD1. This CDR3 region has 16 residues. The trim removed 2 bases at V and 2 bases at J, leaving 8 bases unmatched. The germline V gene encodes CDR1 SEHNR and CDR2 FQNEAQ (reference sequence). The CDR3 DNA is TGTGCCAGCAGCTTAATCCTCGGGACAGGCCCCTACGAGCAGTACTTC. This gives the protein CASSLILGTGPYEQYF. The whole variable domain, filled in from reference TRBV7-9 and TRBJ2-7, reads DTGVSQNPRHKITKRGQNVTFRCDPISEHNRLYWYRQTLGQGPEFLTYFQNEAQLEKSRLLSDRFSAERPKGSFSTLEIQRTEQGDSAMYLCASSLILGTGPYEQYFGPGTRLTVT.